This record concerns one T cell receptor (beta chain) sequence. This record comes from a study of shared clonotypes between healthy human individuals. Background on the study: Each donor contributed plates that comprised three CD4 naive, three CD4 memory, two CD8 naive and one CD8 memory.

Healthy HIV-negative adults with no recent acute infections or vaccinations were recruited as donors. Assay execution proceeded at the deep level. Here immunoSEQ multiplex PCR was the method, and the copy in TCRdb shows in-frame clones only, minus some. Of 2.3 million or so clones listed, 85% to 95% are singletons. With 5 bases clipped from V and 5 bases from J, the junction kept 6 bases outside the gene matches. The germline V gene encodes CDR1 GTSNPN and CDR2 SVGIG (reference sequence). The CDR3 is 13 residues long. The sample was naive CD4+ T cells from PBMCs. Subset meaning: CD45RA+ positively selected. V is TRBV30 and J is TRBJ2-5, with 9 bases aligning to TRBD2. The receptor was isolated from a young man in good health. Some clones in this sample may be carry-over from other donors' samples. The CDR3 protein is CAWHTSGRETQYF. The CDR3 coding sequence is TGTGCCTGGCACACTAGCGGGCGGGAGACCCAGTACTTC.